The 6 T cell receptor beta chains below all came from one sample that was sequenced in a study of immune heterogeneity within non-small cell lung tumors (dated by TCRdb to the late 2010s). TCRdb records HiSeq X Ten as the sequencer. The TCR beta CDR3 region was amplified with a multiplex PCR system whose first round of 10 cycles used 32 V-gene forward primers and 13 J-gene reverse primers. The public sequencing data were trimmed at Q25 with fastp and processed into clonotypes with MiXCR by TCRdb, which kept only in-frame beta chains. One record per CDR3 amino acid sequence lists the most common genes and DNA. The sample table lists some 3,900 distinct CDR3 sequences, around a quarter of them with a count of one. Roughly 12% of the sample belongs to the ten largest clones. Genomic DNA extracted from bulk tumor tissue served as TCR template, with 600 to 700 ng gDNA amplified per sample. During surgery, multiple biopsies were taken from each primary tumor and placed as far apart as possible within the tumor mass. The study cohort was described as untreated and was composed of newly diagnosed NSCLC cases undergoing curative surgery.

The material sequenced was lung tumor tissue. The source of these receptors is a man aged 55 to 69 with non-small cell lung cancer.

This clonotype was detected once. It may be a read error: a sequence one base away is much more abundant. The chain combines TRBV6-2 or TRBV6-3 with TRBJ2-7, with 9 positions matching TRBD1. The CDR3 runs 14 residues. The germline V gene has CDR1 MNHEY and CDR2 SVGEGT. The CDR3 DNA sequence: TGTGCCAACAGTTTCCCGGGACAGGGATTTGGGCAGTACTTC. Encoded protein: CANSFPGQGFGQYF.

This clonotype was seen a handful of times. This may stem from a read error, because a much larger clone lies one nucleotide away. The chain has TRBV6-1 and TRBJ1-2; possibly TRBD1 for D (5 bases). Germline CDR1 is MNHNS and CDR2 is SASEGT. This CDR3 is 14 amino acids long. The CDR3 nucleotides read TGTGCCGGCAGTCCTGGGACGAACTACTATGGCTACACCTTC. Its protein product is CAGSPGTNYYGYTF.

This clonotype is medium-sized (0.01 to 0.1%) by share. This chain uses TRBV7-3 with TRBJ2-3, with a possible D match to TRBD1 (6 bases). Germline loops: CDR1 SGHTA, CDR2 FQGTGA. The V and J ends lost 1 base and 2 bases respectively, with 13 bases between them. This CDR3 region has 16 residues. The CDR3 sequence: CASSLMSQGNTDTQYF. In DNA form, the CDR3 reads TGTGCCAGCAGCTTAATGTCACAGGGTAACACAGATACGCAGTATTTT.

By its share, this clonotype is medium-sized (0.01 to 0.1%). The chain uses TRBV20-1 and TRBJ2-7, with TRBD2 matching 10 bases. The CDR3 has 15 residues. V lost 8 bases to trimming and J lost 3 bases; unmatched junction nucleotides: 13. Germline V gives CDR1 DFQATT, CDR2 SNEGSKA (reference sequence). The CDR3 reads CSKTQGTSELYEQYF. As DNA, the CDR3 is TGCAGTAAAACTCAAGGGACTAGCGAACTCTACGAGCAGTACTTC.

The V call is TRBV6-2 or TRBV6-3, the J call TRBJ1-4, with a tentative D call TRBD1 (5 bases). The V end was cut by 9 bases, the J end by 10 bases, with 15 bases between. Germline CDR1 is MNHEY and CDR2 is SVGEGT. The CDR3 contains 12 residues. CDR3 DNA sequence: TGTGCCAGAATCGTAGGGGATAGAAAACTGTTTTTT. It encodes CARIVGDRKLFF.

The rearrangement joins TRBV20-1 to TRBJ2-3; TRBD2 matches at 10 bases. This CDR3 comprises 17 residues. Trimming cost V 1 base and J 1 base; bases outside gene matches: 8. The germline CDR1 and CDR2 sequences are DFQATT and SNEGSKA (reference sequence). Written as DNA, the CDR3 is TGCAGTGCTAGAGCTCAGCGGGAGGGCCTGGGCACAGATACGCAGTATTTT. Translated: CSARAQREGLGTDTQYF.